The present entry profiles one TCR beta chain with its context. Its target is not known. This sample was included in a study of shared clonotypes between healthy human individuals. Looking at the study overall: Researchers assigned three CD4 naive, three CD4 memory, two CD8 naive and one CD8 memory plate to each donor.

The method was immunoSEQ multiplex PCR; TCRdb's version includes in-frame clones alone and lacks a portion of them. Of 850,000 to 1,200,000 clones in the sample, 60% to 80% are singletons; the top ten hold 1.5%. Germline CDR1 reads LGHNA; CDR2 reads YNFKEQ. The CDR3 is 16 amino acids. V lost 2 bases to trimming and J lost 4 bases; unmatched junction nucleotides: 10. Overall study findings and caveats: The study found approximately 5% of naive CD4 clonotypes shared across a handful of donors.

What was sequenced was memory CD4+ T cells sorted from blood. Subset given: CD45RA-negative fraction. The clonotype was recovered from a man aged 18 to 29 in good health. The chain is built from TRBV4-2 and TRBJ1-2, with 7 bases matching TRBD1. The CDR3, as DNA: TGTGCCAGCAGCCAATTCCACGGGACAGCCCTCTATGGCTACACCTTC. This gives the protein CASSQFHGTALYGYTF.